One and the same sample provided the 23 T cell receptor beta chains below, sequenced in a study of cytomegalovirus exposure and HLA in healthy donors. Vbeta (60) and Jbeta (13) primers were used in the PCR. TCRdb's table, derived via immunoSEQ multiplex PCR, lists solely in-frame clones and lacks some. The sample shows approximately 180,000 clones, 60% to 85% of them seen only once. Sequenced material: PBMCs. The receptors were gathered from a woman aged 40 to 50 in good health and CMV-seronegative.

The rearrangement links TRBV5-4 to TRBJ2-7; 8 positions agree with TRBD2. CDR3 length: 15 amino acids. The V gene end was trimmed by 4 bases and the J gene end by 0 bases; junction bases not matched to a gene: 6. Germline CDR1 is SGHNT and CDR2 is YYREEE (reference sequence). CDR3 loop: CASSPGGRTSYEQYF. The CDR3 DNA sequence: TGTGCCAGCAGCCCCGGCGGGAGGACCTCCTACGAGCAGTACTTC.

V is TRBV6-5 and J is TRBJ2-3, with D tentatively TRBD2 (5 bases). Trimming shortened V by 6 bases and J by 4 bases, and 11 bases separated the two germline ends. Looked up from germline, CDR1 is MNHEY and CDR2 is SVGAGI. The CDR3 loop spans 13 amino acids. CDR3 region: CASRRSGADTQYF. CDR3 DNA: TGTGCCAGCAGGAGATCCGGGGCAGATACGCAGTATTTT.

This clone occurred once. The gene calls are TRBV29-1 and TRBJ1-2; D uncertain. The CDR3 spans 12 residues. Germline CDR1 reads SQVTM; CDR2 reads ANQGSEA. V was cut by 6 bases and J by 8 bases, with 16 bases left in between. CDR3 DNA: TGCAGCGTCGTTTATCGGGAGTGGGGCTACACCTTC. Its translation: CSVVYREWGYTF. Combining the CDR3 with reference TRBV29-1 and TRBJ1-2 gives the whole variable domain SAVISQKPSRDICQRGTSLTIQCQVDSQVTMMFWYRQQPGQSLTLIATANQGSEATYESGFVIDKFPISRPNLTFSTLTVSNMSPEDSSIYLCSVVYREWGYTFGSGTRLTVV.

The chain recombines TRBV5-4 with TRBJ1-2; a possible D gene is TRBD1 (6 bases). Trimming took off 5 bases at V and 2 bases at J, with 16 bases between the two ends. Germline lookup yields CDR1 SGHNT and CDR2 YYREEE (reference sequence). This CDR3 spans 15 amino acids. The CDR3 reads CASRADRLHNYGYTF. The CDR3 region has the DNA TGTGCCAGCAGGGCCGACAGGTTACACAACTATGGCTACACCTTC.

This clone was seen once. The rearrangement links TRBV9 to TRBJ1-6, with D tentatively TRBD1 (6 bases). The CDR3 runs 14 residues. With 3 bases removed from V and 7 bases from J, the gap between germline ends came to 11 bases. CDR1 and CDR2 from the germline V gene are SGDLS and YYNGEE. CDR3 coding DNA: TGTGCCAGCAGCGAGGCACAGGGAAATTCACCCCTCCACTTT. Translation gives CASSEAQGNSPLHF.

Here the CDR3 reads CASSFQGSEKLFF. In DNA, the CDR3 is TGTGCCAGCAGCTTTCAGGGAAGTGAAAAACTGTTTTTT. The V gene is TRBV7-8, the J gene TRBJ1-4, with D possibly being TRBD1 (5 bases). Looked up from germline, CDR1 is SGHVS and CDR2 is FQNEAQ. The CDR3 spans 13 residues. Trimming stripped 3 bases from V and 7 bases from J, with 9 bases between.

The chain combines TRBV5-1 with TRBJ1-1, with a possible D match to TRBD1 (5 bases). Germline loops: CDR1 SGHRS, CDR2 YFSETQ. The CDR3 has 14 amino acids. Trimming shortened V by 3 bases and J by 1 base, and 10 bases separated the two germline ends. CDR3 protein: CASSSRVSNTEAFF. The CDR3 region has the DNA TGCGCCAGCAGCTCCAGGGTTTCGAACACTGAAGCTTTCTTT.

The rearrangement joins TRBV7-2 to TRBJ2-2; 9 nucleotides agree with TRBD1. Trimming at V came to 2 bases and at J to 6 bases, leaving 4 bases not matched to a gene. The CDR3 has 15 amino acids. CDR1 and CDR2 (germline): SGHTA, FQGNSA. CDR3: CASSLTGGFSGELFF. For the CDR3, the DNA is TGTGCCAGCAGCTTAACAGGGGGCTTTTCCGGGGAGCTGTTTTTT. The complete variable domain, with remaining parts taken from reference TRBV7-2 and TRBJ2-2, reads GAGVSQSPSNKVTEKGKDVELRCDPISGHTALYWYRQSLGQGLEFLIYFQGNSAPDKSGLPSDRFSAERTGGSVSTLTIQRTQQEDSAVYLCASSLTGGFSGELFFGEGSRLTVL.

The chain links TRBV19 to TRBJ1-2; D gene uncertain. V was cut by 4 bases and J by 0 bases, with 6 bases left in between. CDR1 is LNHDA and CDR2 is SQIVND in the germline V gene (reference sequence). The CDR3 extends over 13 amino acids. CDR3 amino acids: CASSTVTNYGYTF. The DNA of the CDR3 is TGTGCCAGTAGTACGGTGACTAACTATGGCTACACCTTC. Drawing the rest from reference TRBV19 and TRBJ1-2, the complete variable domain is DGGITQSPKYLFRKEGQNVTLSCEQNLNHDAMYWYRQDPGQGLRLIYYSQIVNDFQKGDIAEGYSVSREKKESFPLTVTSAQKNPTAFYLCASSTVTNYGYTFGSGTRLTVV.

The rearrangement joins TRBV4-3 to TRBJ2-7; 9 bases match TRBD2. Trimming cost V 4 bases and J 4 bases; bases outside gene matches: 8. The CDR3 is 15 amino acids. From germline, CDR1 is LGHNA and CDR2 YSLEER. The CDR3 coding sequence is TGCGCCAGCAGCCTTCAACTAGCGGGTCTTTACGAGCAGTACGTC. Protein product: CASSLQLAGLYEQYV.

This chain joins TRBV11-2 and TRBJ2-1, with 8 bases lining up with TRBD1. Germline CDR1 SGHAT, CDR2 FQNNGV. CDR3 size: 15 residues. V lost 5 bases and J lost 10; bases outside the gene matches: 13. The CDR3 nucleotides are TGTGCCAGCAGCCGCATGGGACAGGCCCCAGGGGAGCAGTTCTTC. Encoded protein: CASSRMGQAPGEQFF.

CDR3 protein: CASSQDYGGYEQYV. In DNA form, the CDR3 reads TGTGCCAGCAGCCAAGATTACGGCGGATACGAGCAGTACGTC. This sequence joins TRBV4-2 and TRBJ2-7, with D hard to call. Germline values: CDR1 LGHNA, CDR2 YNFKEQ. The ends were cut back, 0 bases at V and 4 bases at J, with 10 bases in the middle. CDR3 size: 14 residues.

This clone was seen once. The V gene is TRBV18, the J gene TRBJ1-2, with a weak D call TRBD1 (5 bases). V lost 2 bases and J 4 bases, leaving 14 bases between the germline ends. This CDR3 comprises 15 residues. CDR1 KGHSH and CDR2 LQKENI come from the germline V gene. Written as DNA, the CDR3 is TGTGCCAGCTCACCATCGGGGGATCCCTCCTATGGCTACACCTTC. Its translation: CASSPSGDPSYGYTF. Variable domain in full (rest from reference TRBV18 and TRBJ1-2): NAGVMQNPRHLVRRRGQEARLRCSPMKGHSHVYWYRQLPEEGLKFMVYLQKENIIDESGMPKERFSAEFPKEGPSILRIQQVVRGDSAAYFCASSPSGDPSYGYTFGSGTRLTVV.

Note on this clone: Different DNA sequences within this sample yield the same CDR3. This chain uses TRBV5-4 with TRBJ1-2, with TRBD1 identical over 8 bases. Germline V gene sequence: CDR1 SGHNT, CDR2 YYREEE (reference sequence). This CDR3 has 14 amino acids. Trimming at V came to 4 bases and at J to 4 bases, leaving 6 bases not matched to a gene. The CDR3 loop reads CASSPDRVVYGYTF. CDR3 DNA sequence: TGTGCCAGCAGCCCGGACAGGGTCGTCTATGGCTACACCTTC.

V is TRBV6-6 and J is TRBJ2-7, with a tentative D call TRBD2 (5 bases). This CDR3 is built from 16 residues. V was clipped by 0 bases and J by 0 bases, with 12 bases between them. Germline V gene data show CDR1 as MNHNY and CDR2 as SVGAGI (reference sequence). CDR3 DNA: TGTGCCAGCAGTTACTCGAGGGTGGGGAGCTCCTACGAGCAGTACTTC. It is translated as CASSYSRVGSSYEQYF.

The rearrangement uses TRBV7-3 and TRBJ2-7, with 8 nucleotides matching TRBD2. This CDR3 region has 14 residues. The germline CDR1 and CDR2 sequences are SGHTA and FQGTGA. V shed 2 bases and J 3 bases; nucleotides not matched to a gene: 3. CDR3 DNA: TGTGCCAGCAGCTTATTGGCGGGAGGCTACGAGCAGTACTTC. Translation: CASSLLAGGYEQYF.

This clone has a handful of counts. The chain recombines TRBV28 with TRBJ1-2, with TRBD1 identical over 7 bases. The CDR3 length is 12 residues. The germline V gene encodes CDR1 MDHEN and CDR2 SYDVKM. The junction had 6 bases not matched to a gene; V was cut back by 9 bases and J by 5 bases. The CDR3 spells CASETGRYGYTF. CDR3 DNA: TGTGCCAGTGAGACAGGGAGGTATGGCTACACCTTC.

The chain has TRBV18 and TRBJ1-4; D call uncertain. The germline V and J ends were trimmed by 2 bases and 8 bases, with 12 bases remaining between them. Germline CDR1 is KGHSH and CDR2 is LQKENI. This CDR3 comprises 14 residues. This CDR3 reads CASSPGTFWEKLFF. CDR3 nucleotides: TGTGCCAGCTCACCAGGCACCTTTTGGGAAAAACTGTTTTTT.

The V call is TRBV9, the J call TRBJ1-4, with TRBD1 as a possible D gene (5 bases). V shed 3 bases and J shed 8 bases, with 17 bases lying between them. The CDR3 loop spans 15 amino acids. Germline CDR1 SGDLS, CDR2 YYNGEE. CDR3 DNA sequence: TGTGCCAGCAGCGCCCGTCGCGGGGGGTGGGAAAAACTGTTTTTT. Its protein is CASSARRGGWEKLFF.

This sequence joins TRBV7-9 and TRBJ1-4; D remains ambiguous. V was shortened by 5 bases and J by 5 bases, with 21 bases between the two germline ends. This CDR3 comprises 17 residues. The germline V gene encodes CDR1 SEHNR and CDR2 FQNEAQ (reference sequence). As DNA, the CDR3 is TGTGCCAGCAGCCTCCCGTGGAGGGAGGCTAACAATGAAAAACTGTTTTTT. Amino acid sequence: CASSLPWREANNEKLFF.

This clone was found a few times. The rearrangement links TRBV7-2 to TRBJ2-7, with a weak D call TRBD1 (6 bases). The CDR3 contains 12 residues. V was clipped by 3 bases and J by 6 bases, with 9 bases between them. CDR1 and CDR2 (germline): SGHTA, FQGNSA. The CDR3 DNA reads TGTGCCAGCAGCTTCCTGACAGGCGAGCAGTACTTC. Its protein is CASSFLTGEQYF.

A few counts support this clone. Compared with germline, one end of the junction differs, possibly owing to a read error. The gene calls are TRBV19 and TRBJ2-1; a weak D match, TRBD2 (6 bases). The CDR3 covers 14 residues. CDR1 and CDR2 (germline): LNHDA, SQIVND (reference sequence). Written as DNA, the CDR3 is TGTGCCAGTAGAGGCGGGAATTCCTTCAATGAGCAGTTCTTC. It encodes CASRGGNSFNEQFF.

V is TRBV5-4 and J is TRBJ2-1; no definite D call. V dropped 4 bases and J dropped 8 bases, with 13 bases sitting between them. Germline V lookup: CDR1 SGHNT, CDR2 YYREEE (reference sequence). This CDR3 is 13 amino acids long. The CDR3 reads CASSPFLGDEQFF. CDR3 DNA: TGTGCCAGCAGCCCATTTTTAGGAGATGAGCAGTTCTTC.